This T cell receptor (beta chain) was identified during a study of T cell responses to AZD1222 COVID-19 vaccine (dated by TCRdb to about 2021). For the wider study: TCR sequencing was performed for 230 to 250 trial participants, of whom about 200 were given two doses of AZD1222 and 26 were given two doses of MenACWY control vaccine. Trial participants were enrolled by age into subgroups of 18-55, 56-69 and 70-plus years, and around 140, 26 and 57 TCR-sequenced participants, respectively, were included in these subgroups. General study outcomes and caveats: Because no samples from the day 14 peak response were available, repertoires could be characterized only after the peak T cell response. Reportedly, close to half of the unique spike-specific TCRs recognized epitopes lying outside the regions that are mutated in the B.1.351 and B.1.1.7 variants. The vaccine-associated CD4 TCRs covered the entire spike protein, and the dominant responses fell in regions 160-218 and 743-854. Participants were mostly white British, with more females than males. The authors suggested clonal diversity may have been underestimated. The 56-69-year group was small, and its depth increase did not reach significance, likely because of low power. Only a handful of AZD1222 recipients were SARS-CoV-2 seropositive at baseline, limiting conclusions about previously exposed vaccinees. A significant rise in spike-specific TCR breadth and depth was observed after two AZD1222 doses relative to day 0 and relative to MenACWY recipients.

Note on this clone: The antigen it binds to is not known. No quality values exist for individual bases; no much larger clone is one base distant.

The CDR3 regions of human TCRbeta chains were analyzed by immunosequencing. On the authors' methods: TCRs in the repertoires were compared against a reference library of SARS-CoV-2-specific TCRs that had been generated with the MIRA antigen-specificity platform. Breadth meant the fraction of unique TCRs that were SARS-CoV-2-associated, whereas depth meant the fraction of total T cells that were SARS-CoV-2-associated. Using the MIRA data, each spike-specific TCR was assigned both to the spike region to which the TCR was reactive and to a CD4 or CD8 class. Log10-transformed breadth and depth values were compared by one-way ANOVA with Sidak's multiple comparisons tests. In its TCRdb copy, this immuneACCESS table keeps in-frame sequences only and misses some clones. Where compared with another copy, unresolved V genes explain less than half of these, and the others have no known cause. The DNA gave D and trimming, while V, J and clone size come from that table. A total of about 110,000 clones appear in this sample, roughly 86% of them only once. The ten largest clones represent about 4% of the sample.

Per the publication, the time point label means: about 28 days (+/-7) after the second vaccine dose. AZD1222 recipients given second doses at about 4 weeks or at about 12 weeks were pooled, since spike-specific TCR depth and breadth were not found to differ between the two schedules. Samples from vaccinated people were obtained from the UK trials COV001 and COV002, which included a single-blind randomized controlled phase 2/3 trial of AZD1222 (ChAdOx1 nCoV-19) in healthy adults. Trial participant PBMC samples were collected at day 0 and day 28 after the second dose for TCRbeta chain sequencing. The CDR3 starts with the cysteine, ends with the phenylalanine, and has 16 residues. The read is trimmed to its CDR3 DNA, 48 bases read in frame from base 1. V drops 5 bases and J drops 10 bases, leaving 24 bases in between. The CDR1 and CDR2 encoded by the germline V gene are SGHAT and FQNNGV.

The V and J genes are TRBV11-2 and TRBJ1-3; matching of 5 bases hints at TRBD1 as the D gene. The clonotype originates from an adult who received the AZD1222 COVID-19 vaccine. Sequencing was performed on peripheral blood, taken 28 days after the second AZD1222 dose. The CDR3 protein is CASSNRTEPFMGTIYF. The sequenced DNA is TGTGCCAGCAGCAACAGGACGGAACCCTTCATGGGGACCATATATTTT.